Each of the 11 T cell receptor beta chains below was sequenced from the same sample in a study of blood T cells in healthy people across ages (dated by TCRdb to the mid-2010s). The library relied on 5' RACE. The listed sequencing device is Illumina HiSeq 2500. A second about 7 to 11 cycle PCR used a sample-barcoded 5' primer and a J-beta primer mix. TCRdb reran the public reads through fastp at Q25 and MiXCR, keeping productive beta chains. A single entry per CDR3 protein holds the most common genes and DNA from its merged rows. This sample has about 970,000 distinct CDR3 sequences in its table, and 51% of those were observed once. Clones ranked in the top ten supply about 20% of the sample. Sequencing was carried out using blood. The receptors originated from a woman aged 55-69 years in good health.

The chain links TRBV28 to TRBJ2-3; tentatively, D is TRBD2 (6 bases). The CDR3 consists of 16 residues. From germline, CDR1 is MDHEN and CDR2 SYDVKM. Trimming pared 1 base from V and 2 bases from J, leaving 13 bases between. DNA of the CDR3: TGTGCCAGCAGTTTATCCTGGACGGGGGTCACAGATACGCAGTATTTT. Translated: CASSLSWTGVTDTQYF. The full variable domain, with the rest looked up from reference TRBV28 and TRBJ2-3, is DVKVTQSSRYLVKRTGEKVFLECVQDMDHENMFWYRQDPGLGLRLIYFSYDVKMKEKGDIPEGYSVSREKKERFSLILESASTNQTSMYLCASSLSWTGVTDTQYFGPGTRLTVL.

This chain links TRBV15 with TRBJ2-2, with TRBD1 matching 7 bases. Germline V lookup: CDR1 LNHNV, CDR2 YYDKDF (reference sequence). This CDR3 spans 15 amino acids. The V and J ends lost 9 bases and 3 bases, in that order; junction bases with no gene match: 10. CDR3 sequence reads: CATFQYRGDTGELFF. DNA of the CDR3: TGTGCCACTTTCCAGTACAGGGGAGACACCGGGGAGCTGTTTTTT.

This clonotype came up a few times. The genes are TRBV11-2 and TRBJ2-7; D is ambiguous. The CDR3 consists of 12 residues. The V end lost 4 bases, the J end lost 5 bases, and 9 bases lay between the germline ends. CDR1 is SGHAT, CDR2 FQNNGV, per germline. The CDR3 region has the DNA TGTGCCAGCAGCTATCACTCTAACGAGCAGTACTTC. This encodes CASSYHSNEQYF.

In this sample, this clonotype turned up many times. The chain recombines TRBV28 with TRBJ1-2, with a tentative D call TRBD1 (6 bases). V lost 5 bases and J 2 bases, leaving 9 bases between the germline ends. The CDR3 runs 13 residues. Germline CDR1 MDHEN, CDR2 SYDVKM. For the CDR3, the DNA is TGTGCCAGCAGTGAAACAGGGAACTATGGCTACACCTTC. This gives the protein CASSETGNYGYTF.

V and J are TRBV20-1 and TRBJ2-1; 10 positions match TRBD2. Germline V gene sequence: CDR1 DFQATT, CDR2 SNEGSKA (reference sequence). Trimming removed 0 bases from V and 4 bases from J; junction bases left unmatched: 3. The CDR3 totals 15 residues. CDR3 in amino acids: CSARELAGAYNEQFF. CDR3 nucleotides: TGCAGTGCTAGAGAGCTAGCGGGAGCTTACAATGAGCAGTTCTTC.

J is TRBJ2-5 and V is TRBV15, with a possible D match to TRBD1 (6 bases). Looked up from germline, CDR1 is LNHNV and CDR2 is YYDKDF (reference sequence). Between the trimmed V and J ends, which lost 3 bases and 3 bases, there was a span of 11 bases. This CDR3 is 14 amino acids long. CDR3 coding DNA: TGTGCCACCAGCAGGTACAGGGAAGAAGAGACCCAGTACTTC. This gives the protein CATSRYREEETQYF.

The chain has TRBV6-1 and TRBJ2-1; D possibly matches TRBD1 or TRBD2 (5 bases each). CDR3 length equals 17 residues. Looked up from germline, CDR1 is MNHNS and CDR2 is SASEGT. The V end lost 6 bases, the J end lost 4 bases, and 22 bases lay between the germline ends. CDR3: CASSQSARGWGYNEQFF. The DNA of the CDR3 is TGTGCCAGCAGCCAGTCCGCTCGAGGATGGGGGTACAATGAGCAGTTCTTC.

The rearrangement links TRBV29-1 to TRBJ1-1; D unclear. The V end lost 6 bases, the J end lost 2 bases, and 7 bases lay between the germline ends. From germline, CDR1 is SQVTM and CDR2 ANQGSEA. This CDR3 has 11 residues. The CDR3 loop is CSVVINTEAFF. The DNA of the CDR3 is TGCAGCGTCGTCATAAACACTGAAGCTTTCTTT.

This chain links TRBV7-9 with TRBJ2-1; 11 positions agree with TRBD2. The CDR3 sequence is 18 residues long. Germline trimming cut 5 bases from V and 4 bases from J; bases unmatched to any gene: 13. CDR1 and CDR2 from the germline V gene are SEHNR and FQNEAQ (reference sequence). CDR3 nucleotide sequence: TGTGCCAGCAGCCGACGTGCAACGGGACTAGCGGTTTACAATGAGCAGTTCTTC. Translated: CASSRRATGLAVYNEQFF. The entire variable domain, with the rest obtained from reference TRBV7-9 and TRBJ2-1, is as follows: DTGVSQNPRHKITKRGQNVTFRCDPISEHNRLYWYRQTLGQGPEFLTYFQNEAQLEKSRLLSDRFSAERPKGSFSTLEIQRTEQGDSAMYLCASSRRATGLAVYNEQFFGPGTRLTVL.

This clonotype was counted ten times or more. CDR3 in DNA: TGTGCCAGCAGCCAAGGGTCAGCGGGAGCGGAAGAGACCCAGTACTTC. Its protein is CASSQGSAGAEETQYF. The chain employs TRBV4-2 and TRBJ2-5; 8 nucleotides align to TRBD2. The trim removed 1 base at V and 3 bases at J, leaving 7 bases unmatched. This CDR3 spans 16 amino acids. Germline V lookup: CDR1 LGHNA, CDR2 YNFKEQ.

This clonotype was picked up a small number of times. V usage is TRBV11-2 and J usage is TRBJ2-6, with D perhaps TRBD2 (5 bases). The ends were cut back, 8 bases at V and 4 bases at J, with 15 bases in the middle. The CDR3 covers 15 residues. Germline-derived CDR1 and CDR2 are SGHAT and FQNNGV. The CDR3 loop is CASAPGLYGANVLTF. CDR3 nucleotide sequence: TGTGCCAGCGCCCCTGGACTTTACGGGGCCAACGTCCTGACTTTC. Supplemented by reference TRBV11-2 and TRBJ2-6, the full variable domain reads EAGVAQSPRYKIIEKRQSVAFWCNPISGHATLYWYQQILGQGPKLLIQFQNNGVVDDSQLPKDRFSAERLKGVDSTLKIQPAKLEDSAVYLCASAPGLYGANVLTFGAGSRLTVL.